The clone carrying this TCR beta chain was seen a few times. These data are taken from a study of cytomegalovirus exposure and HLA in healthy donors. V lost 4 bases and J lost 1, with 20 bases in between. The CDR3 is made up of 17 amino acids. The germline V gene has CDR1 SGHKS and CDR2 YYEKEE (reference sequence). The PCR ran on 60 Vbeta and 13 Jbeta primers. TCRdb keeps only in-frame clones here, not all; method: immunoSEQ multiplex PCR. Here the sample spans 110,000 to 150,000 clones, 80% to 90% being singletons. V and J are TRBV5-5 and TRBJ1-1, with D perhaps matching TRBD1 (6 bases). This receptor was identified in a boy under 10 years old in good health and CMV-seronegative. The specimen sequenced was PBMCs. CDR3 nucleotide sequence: TGTGCCAGCAGCCGCACGTTGGACAGCGGGAGGAACACTGAAGCTTTCTTT. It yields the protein CASSRTLDSGRNTEAFF.